A selection of T cell receptor beta chains follows, all from one sample in a study of shared clonotypes between healthy human individuals. Profiling relied on immunoSEQ multiplex PCR, and the TCRdb table lists in-frame clones only, not all of them. The data show some 900,000 clones, with 76% seen just once and approximately 1.5% held by the top ten. Source material: memory CD4+ T cells sorted from blood. The receptor set was obtained from a man between 18 and 35 years old in good health. CDR3s include the opening cysteine and the closing phenylalanine or tryptophan. Expanded clones are given a class, and other clones once, few, many or no size at all.

abundance: NA
v_gene: TRBV19
CDR3aa: CASSTTGAVEQFF

abundance: few
v_gene: TRBV19
CDR3aa: CASTQVGTNSPLHF

abundance: NA
v_gene: TRBV18
CDR3aa: CASSRGTGTNTEAFF

abundance: NA
v_gene: TRBV5-1
CDR3aa: CASTSGTGANTEAFF

abundance: NA
v_gene: TRBV11-2
CDR3aa: CASSLAGGQPQHF

abundance: few
v_gene: TRBV27
CDR3aa: CASSLYWQGYTGELFF

abundance: few
v_gene: TRBV2
CDR3aa: CASWSGLDTEAFF

abundance: NA
v_gene: TRBV10-1
CDR3aa: CASSESTGTGADTQYF

abundance: NA
v_gene: TRBV18
CDR3aa: CASSPQGSWNTEAFF

abundance: few
v_gene: TRBV10-3
CDR3aa: CAISGSGTRELFF

abundance: NA
v_gene: TRBV7-2
CDR3aa: CASSPRGVSGGAQETQYF

abundance: NA
v_gene: TRBV5-8
CDR3aa: CASSLGDRQETQYF

abundance: NA
v_gene: TRBV28
CDR3aa: CASSSTGGYLTGQYF

abundance: NA
v_gene: TRBV10-3
CDR3aa: CAISDTLQGSGNTIYF

abundance: NA
v_gene: TRBV25-1
CDR3aa: CASRPGISTDTQYF

abundance: NA
v_gene: TRBV6-1
CDR3aa: CASMTGGVQETQYF

abundance: NA
v_gene: TRBV5-6
CDR3aa: CASSWDRGGRELFF

abundance: few
v_gene: TRBV5-4
CDR3aa: CASSSSGKGTGELFF

abundance: NA
v_gene: TRBV10-3
CDR3aa: CAISDPLATTDTQYF

abundance: NA
v_gene: TRBV9
CDR3aa: CASSVGIFNSPLHF

abundance: NA
v_gene: TRBV13
CDR3aa: CASSLGLAGEDTQYF

abundance: NA
v_gene: TRBV5-1
CDR3aa: CASSYYDREGEQYF

abundance: NA
v_gene: TRBV30
CDR3aa: CAWSRDGFSGNTIYF

abundance: NA
v_gene: TRBV7-8
CDR3aa: CASSFDQGVRDEKLFF

abundance: once
v_gene: TRBV7-9
CDR3aa: CASSLNTRDKPLHF

abundance: NA
v_gene: TRBV5-4
CDR3aa: CASSFTGGGQPQHF

abundance: medium-sized
v_gene: TRBV7-9
CDR3aa: CAVGRGEETQYF

abundance: NA
v_gene: TRBV30
CDR3aa: CAWSIGGQGNEQFF

abundance: NA
v_gene: TRBV9
CDR3aa: CASSPLQGYNYGYTF

abundance: NA
v_gene: TRBV5-1
CDR3aa: CASSPNQASGYNEQFF

abundance: NA
v_gene: TRBV2
CDR3aa: CASSPKNIQYF

abundance: NA
v_gene: TRBV30
CDR3aa: CAWSPSGLGQYF

abundance: once
v_gene: TRBV28
CDR3aa: CASKQGDQETQYF

abundance: few
v_gene: TRBV30
CDR3aa: CAWSRGAEAFF

abundance: NA
v_gene: TRBV14
CDR3aa: CASSQRQGARNEQFF

abundance: once
v_gene: TRBV5-1
CDR3aa: CASSLESVEHETQYF

abundance: NA
v_gene: TRBV29-1
CDR3aa: CSVGTGHYGYTF

abundance: NA
v_gene: TRBV28
CDR3aa: CASSLSDSTDTQYF

abundance: many
v_gene: TRBV27
CDR3aa: CASSPSPPTTYEQYF

abundance: NA
v_gene: TRBV11-2
CDR3aa: CASSSYSGGGTDTQYF

abundance: NA
v_gene: TRBV11-2
CDR3aa: CASSPGQGMEKLFF

abundance: NA
v_gene: TRBV4-2
CDR3aa: CASSQDSSVGLLDYNEQFF

abundance: NA
v_gene: TRBV2
CDR3aa: CASALIRSGNTIYF

abundance: NA
v_gene: TRBV2
CDR3aa: CASRAPSKMNTEAFF

abundance: NA
v_gene: TRBV30
CDR3aa: CAWTGAVRETQYF

abundance: NA
v_gene: TRBV15
CDR3aa: CATSRSGTQSYEQYF

abundance: NA
v_gene: TRBV18
CDR3aa: CASSPRAPRQGYNNQPQHF

abundance: NA
v_gene: TRBV6-1
CDR3aa: CASSEERYSGNTIYF

abundance: NA
v_gene: TRBV27
CDR3aa: CASSLDRGNTEAFF

abundance: NA
v_gene: TRBV23-1
CDR3aa: CASSQLARAGVTYEQYF

abundance: NA
v_gene: TRBV5-4
CDR3aa: CASSFAGTVRPGNTIYF

abundance: NA
v_gene: TRBV10-3
CDR3aa: CAITSDLTGSPLHF

abundance: NA
v_gene: TRBV18
CDR3aa: CASSPSGGAGETQYF

abundance: NA
v_gene: TRBV28
CDR3aa: CASGKDRARSTDTQYF

abundance: NA
v_gene: TRBV5-6
CDR3aa: CASSPDRGKETQYF

abundance: NA
v_gene: TRBV5-6
CDR3aa: CASSSNRAGANVLTF

abundance: once
v_gene: TRBV6-1
CDR3aa: CASSLDRGDLGYTF